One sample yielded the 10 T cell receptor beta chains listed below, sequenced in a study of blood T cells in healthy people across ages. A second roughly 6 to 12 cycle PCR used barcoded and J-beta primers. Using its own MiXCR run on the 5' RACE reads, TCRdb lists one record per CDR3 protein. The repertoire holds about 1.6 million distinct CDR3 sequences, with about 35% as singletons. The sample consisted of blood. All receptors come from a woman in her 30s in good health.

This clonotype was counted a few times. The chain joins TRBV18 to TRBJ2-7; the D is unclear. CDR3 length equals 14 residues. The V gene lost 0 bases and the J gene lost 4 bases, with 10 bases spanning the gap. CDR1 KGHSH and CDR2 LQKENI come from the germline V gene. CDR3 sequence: CASSPPVEGYEQYF. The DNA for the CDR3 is TGTGCCAGCTCACCACCGGTGGAAGGGTACGAGCAGTACTTC. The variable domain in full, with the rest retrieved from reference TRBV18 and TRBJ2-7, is NAGVMQNPRHLVRRRGQEARLRCSPMKGHSHVYWYRQLPEEGLKFMVYLQKENIIDESGMPKERFSAEFPKEGPSILRIQQVVRGDSAAYFCASSPPVEGYEQYFGPGTRLTVT.

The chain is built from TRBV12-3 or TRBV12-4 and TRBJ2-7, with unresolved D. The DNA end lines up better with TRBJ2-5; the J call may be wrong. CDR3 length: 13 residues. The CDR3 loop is CASNFGELQTQYF. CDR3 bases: TGTGCCAGCAATTTTGGTGAGCTACAGACCCAGTACTTC.

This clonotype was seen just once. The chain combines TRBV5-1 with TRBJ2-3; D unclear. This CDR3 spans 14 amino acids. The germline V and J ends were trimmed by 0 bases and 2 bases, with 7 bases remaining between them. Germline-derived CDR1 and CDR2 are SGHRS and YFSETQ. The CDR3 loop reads CASSLDLPTDTQYF. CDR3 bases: TGCGCCAGCAGCTTGGATTTGCCCACAGATACGCAGTATTTT.

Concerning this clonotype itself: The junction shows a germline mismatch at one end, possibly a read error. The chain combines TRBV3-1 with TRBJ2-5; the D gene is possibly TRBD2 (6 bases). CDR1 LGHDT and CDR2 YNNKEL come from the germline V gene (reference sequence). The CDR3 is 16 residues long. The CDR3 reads CANSQERAGPRETQYF. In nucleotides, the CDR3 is TGTGCCAACAGCCAAGAAAGGGCGGGGCCACGGGAGACCCAGTACTTC.

CDR3: CASSFWGQPHNEQFF. CDR3 coding DNA: TGTGCCAGCAGCTTTTGGGGACAGCCTCACAATGAGCAGTTCTTC. The rearrangement links TRBV7-2 to TRBJ2-1; TRBD1 matches at 7 bases. Germline CDR1 is SGHTA and CDR2 is FQGNSA. V lost 3 bases, J lost 5 bases, and 7 bases stayed unmatched. CDR3 length: 15 amino acids.

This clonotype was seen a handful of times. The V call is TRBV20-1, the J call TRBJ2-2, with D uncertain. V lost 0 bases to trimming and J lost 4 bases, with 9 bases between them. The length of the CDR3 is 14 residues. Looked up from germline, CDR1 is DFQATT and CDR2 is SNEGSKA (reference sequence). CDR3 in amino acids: CSAREWRSTGELFF. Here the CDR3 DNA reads TGCAGTGCTAGAGAGTGGCGGAGCACCGGGGAGCTGTTTTTT.

The CDR3 reads CASSTVLGTQYF. The CDR3 DNA reads as TGTGCCAGCTCGACAGTCCTCGGGACCCAGTACTTC. This chain links TRBV18 with TRBJ2-5, with D possibly matching TRBD1 (5 bases). Trimming stripped 6 bases from V and 7 bases from J, with 12 bases between. The CDR3 runs to 12 residues. The germline CDR1 and CDR2 sequences are KGHSH and LQKENI.

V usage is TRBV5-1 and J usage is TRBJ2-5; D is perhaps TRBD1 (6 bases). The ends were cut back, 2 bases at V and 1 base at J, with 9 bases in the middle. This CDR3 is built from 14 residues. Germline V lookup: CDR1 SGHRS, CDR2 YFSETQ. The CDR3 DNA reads TGCGCCAGCAGCTTTCAGGGGCCCCAAGAGACCCAGTACTTC. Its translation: CASSFQGPQETQYF.

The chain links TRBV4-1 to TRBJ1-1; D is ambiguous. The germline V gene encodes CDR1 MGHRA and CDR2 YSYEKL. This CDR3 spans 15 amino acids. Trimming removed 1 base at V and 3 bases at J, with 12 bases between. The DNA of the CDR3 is TGCGCCAGCAGCCAAGTTAAAGGGATGGACACTGAAGCTTTCTTT. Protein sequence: CASSQVKGMDTEAFF.

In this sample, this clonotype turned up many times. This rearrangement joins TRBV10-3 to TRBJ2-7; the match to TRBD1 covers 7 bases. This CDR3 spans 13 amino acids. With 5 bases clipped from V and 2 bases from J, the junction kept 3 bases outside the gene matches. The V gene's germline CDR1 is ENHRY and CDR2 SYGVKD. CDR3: CAISRDSTYEQYF. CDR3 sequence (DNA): TGTGCCATCAGTCGGGACAGTACCTACGAGCAGTACTTC.